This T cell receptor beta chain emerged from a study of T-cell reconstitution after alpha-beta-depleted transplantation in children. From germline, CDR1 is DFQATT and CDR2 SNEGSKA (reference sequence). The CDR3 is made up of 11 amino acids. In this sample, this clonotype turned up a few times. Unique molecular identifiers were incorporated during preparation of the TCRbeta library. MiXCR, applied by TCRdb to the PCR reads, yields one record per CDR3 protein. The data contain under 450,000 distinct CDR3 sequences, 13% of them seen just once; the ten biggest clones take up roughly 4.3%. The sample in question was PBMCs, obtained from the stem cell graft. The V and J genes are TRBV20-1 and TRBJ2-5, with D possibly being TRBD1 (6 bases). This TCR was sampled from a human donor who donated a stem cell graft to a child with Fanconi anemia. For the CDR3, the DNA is TGCAGCGCGGACAGCCAAGAGACCCAGTACTTC. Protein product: CSADSQETQYF.